The clone carrying this TCR beta chain showed up just a few times. This CDR3 fails to terminate in the conserved phenylalanine or tryptophan, so it likely reflects a read error. The DNA is omitted, as the CDR3 cannot be located on it reliably, and the CDR3 follows TCRdb's listing. TCRdb independently ran MiXCR on the PCR reads; one entry per CDR3 protein. The data contain 9,500 to 13,000 distinct CDR3 sequences, around 56% of them seen just once; the ten biggest clones take up roughly 30%. This sample was included in a study of tumor-infiltrating lymphocytes in oesophageal squamous cell carcinoma. The sample was esophageal tumor tissue. The clonotype originates from a male donor with esophageal squamous cell carcinoma.

CDR3 loop: CASSLDRSVAAEQYFGA. This chain connects TRBV7-6 to TRBJ2-6; the table gives TRBD1 as D, unverified against the DNA. The CDR3 spans 17 amino acids, including both terminal residues. Germline CDR1 reads SGHVS; CDR2 reads FNYEAQ.